Described below is a single TCR beta chain sequence and its context. This sample is drawn from a study of blood T cell repertoires in COVID-19. V dropped 4 bases and J dropped 4 bases, with 11 bases sitting between them. CDR3 length equals 14 residues. Germline V gene data show CDR1 as LGHDT and CDR2 as YNNKEL (reference sequence). Sequenced by immunoSEQ multiplex PCR; TCRdb stores in-frame clones only, minus some. The sample includes around 370,000 clones, roughly 90% of them seen just once. The chain employs TRBV3-1 (or the pseudogene TRBV3-2) and TRBJ2-1; the D gene is possibly TRBD2 (6 bases). Sample: peripheral blood. The TCR comes from a woman aged 70 to 79 with COVID-19, enrolled during active disease. The CDR3 is CASSPRRAYNEQFF. The CDR3 DNA reads TGTGCCAGCAGCCCCCGGAGGGCTTACAATGAGCAGTTCTTC.